A selection of T cell receptor beta chains follows, all from one sample in a study of cytomegalovirus exposure and HLA in healthy donors. Repertoires were generated with immunoSEQ multiplex PCR, while TCRdb's copy carries only in-frame clones and drops some. Of about 160,000 clones in the sample, around 78% were seen once. Sequenced sample: PBMCs. These receptors came from a woman in her fifties or sixties in good health and CMV-seropositive. The CDR3 runs from the conserved cysteine through the conserved F or W. Fields, in order: D gene, V gene, clone size, J gene, CDR3 DNA, CDR3 protein. A D gene is named only where the DNA matches it firmly. A clone size is listed for some rows: how often the clone was seen (once, few, many), or a class if it is expanded.

-	TRBV4-3	-	TRBJ1-4	TGCGCCAGCAGCCAAGTTTACGGGAACCATGAAAAACTGTTTTTT	CASSQVYGNHEKLFF
TRBD1	TRBV5-1	few	TRBJ2-6	TGCGCCAGCAGCTTGGCGGGACAGGGGGGTACTGGGGCCAACGTCCTGACTTTC	CASSLAGQGGTGANVLTF
-	TRBV21-1	-	TRBJ2-2	TGTGCCAGCAGCAATTCCTCCTCCTTTACCGGGGAGCTGTTTTTT	CASSNSSSFTGELFF
TRBD2	TRBV7-2	-	TRBJ2-5	TGTGCCAGCAGCTTTCTGAGCGGGGGGGCCGGGGAGACCCAGTACTTC	CASSFLSGGAGETQYF
-	TRBV11-3	-	TRBJ2-7	TGTGCCAGCAGCTTAGGGGCAATCCCGGAGCAGTACTTC	CASSLGAIPEQYF
-	TRBV4-3	-	TRBJ1-4	TGCGCCAGCAGCCAAGATCAGTTCGGACAGACAACTAATGAAAAACTGTTTTTT	CASSQDQFGQTTNEKLFF
-	TRBV11-3	-	TRBJ2-3	TGTGCCAGCAGCCGCCCAGTCACAGATACGCAGTATTTT	CASSRPVTDTQYF
-	TRBV7-9	-	TRBJ2-1	TGTGCCAGCAGCTTGACGGGGAATGAGCAGTTCTTC	CASSLTGNEQFF
-	TRBV4-3	once	TRBJ2-7	TGCGCCAGCAGCCAAGTGGTCGGCTCCTACGAGCAGTACTTC	CASSQVVGSYEQYF
TRBD1	TRBV7-2	-	TRBJ1-2	TGTGCCAGCAGCCTCGCCGGGACAGGGGTTCCCGGCTACACCTTC	CASSLAGTGVPGYTF
TRBD1	TRBV7-9	few	TRBJ1-1	TGTGCCAGCAGCCGAGGGACAGGGGGAATTGAAGCTTTCTTT	CASSRGTGGIEAFF
-	TRBV18	-	TRBJ1-1	TGTGCCAGCTCACGCTCGAAGGGGTTCACTGAAGCTTTCTTT	CASSRSKGFTEAFF
-	TRBV18	-	TRBJ1-1	TGTGCCAGCTCACCACTTTCAGACGGCCAGGCTGAAGCTTTCTTT	CASSPLSDGQAEAFF
-	TRBV15	-	TRBJ2-5	TGTGCCACCAGCAGCTACGGACTACTCCAAGAGACCCAGTACTTC	CATSSYGLLQETQYF
-	TRBV11-3	-	TRBJ2-1	TGTGCCAGCAGCTTGACTAGACAGAACAATGAGCAGTTCTTC	CASSLTRQNNEQFF
-	TRBV7-9	-	TRBJ1-6	TGTGCCAGCAGCTTAGGTGAGGGTGGGGGGTCACCCCTCCACTTT	CASSLGEGGGSPLHF
TRBD1	TRBV18	-	TRBJ1-5	TGTGCCAGCTCCTCCGACAGGGTTGGCAATCAGCCCCAGCATTTT	CASSSDRVGNQPQHF
TRBD2	TRBV11-2	-	TRBJ2-3	TGTGCCAGCAGCTTAGGGACTAGCGCAGATACGCAGTATTTT	CASSLGTSADTQYF
TRBD1	TRBV15	few	TRBJ1-1	TGTGCCACCAGCAGAGGACCGGGACAGGCGAACACTGAAGCTTTCTTT	CATSRGPGQANTEAFF
-	TRBV7-9	few	TRBJ2-3	TGTGCCAGCAGCCGTAAGACTAGGACAGATACGCAGTATTTT	CASSRKTRTDTQYF
-	TRBV7-8	-	TRBJ2-7	TGTGCCAGCAGCTTAGACTTATACGAGCAGTACTTC	CASSLDLYEQYF
-	TRBV6-6	-	TRBJ2-5	TGTGCCAGCAGCCAGTCGGGGGAGACCCAGTACTTC	CASSQSGETQYF
TRBD1	TRBV7-2	-	TRBJ2-5	TGTGCCAGCAGTCTAGCTGACAGGGGGGAGACCCAGTACTTC	CASSLADRGETQYF
TRBD1	TRBV7-2	-	TRBJ1-2	TGTGCCAGCAGCCCCCGGGACAGCGACTATGGCTACACCTTC	CASSPRDSDYGYTF